Below are 21 T cell receptor beta chains sequenced from a single sample in a study of T cells after yellow fever vaccination. One entry per CDR3 protein, called by TCRdb with MiXCR from the 5' RACE reads. Altogether 340,000 or so distinct CDR3 sequences are present, approximately 12% being singletons, with the ten largest covering about 3%. This specimen consisted of CD4+ T cells sorted from PBMCs, obtained 15 days after the yellow fever booster vaccination. The receptors stem from a man younger than 35 who received the YFV17D yellow fever vaccine.

This clonotype has a count of ten or more. This chain links TRBV5-1 with TRBJ2-7; tentatively, D is TRBD2 (5 bases). Deletions cut 4 bases from V and 5 bases from J, with 13 bases between. This CDR3 comprises 13 residues. Per germline, CDR1 SGHRS and CDR2 YFSETQ. Here the CDR3 DNA reads TGCGCCAGCAGCGAATCGCGGGTCCACGAGCAGTACTTC. Translation: CASSESRVHEQYF.

V and J are TRBV4-3 and TRBJ1-2; no reliable D call. Germline loops: CDR1 LGHNA, CDR2 YSLEER. V gave up 4 bases and J gave up 5 bases, with 11 bases separating them. This CDR3 has 13 residues. The CDR3 reads CASSLRLGYGYTF. CDR3 nucleotides: TGCGCCAGCAGCCTTCGGTTGGGATATGGCTACACCTTC.

This clonotype occurred many times. V and J are TRBV7-2 and TRBJ2-5; 7 nucleotides align to TRBD2. The germline V gene has CDR1 SGHTA and CDR2 FQGNSA. V trimming: 5 bases; J trimming: 5 bases; junction bases outside the gene matches: 17. This CDR3 is 17 amino acids long. CDR3 sequence reads: CASSRMLLTGGGETQYF. The DNA for the CDR3 is TGTGCCAGCAGCCGGATGTTGTTGACGGGGGGAGGGGAGACCCAGTACTTC.

In its sample, this clonotype was seen many times. V is TRBV4-2 and J is TRBJ1-6; 8 bases line up with TRBD1. This CDR3 contains 17 residues. V lost 0 bases and J lost 6; bases outside the gene matches: 7. CDR1 LGHNA and CDR2 YNFKEQ come from the germline V gene. The DNA of the CDR3 is TGTGCCAGCAGCCAAGATTCGGGTGGACAGGGTAATTCACCCCTCCACTTT. It codes for CASSQDSGGQGNSPLHF.

J is TRBJ2-3 and V is TRBV7-6; the match to TRBD2 covers 7 bases. Germline loops: CDR1 SGHVS, CDR2 FNYEAQ. After removal of 1 base from V and 0 bases from J, the junction contained 4 bases not matched to a gene. The length of the CDR3 is 16 residues. The CDR3: CASSLETAGSTDTQYF. The CDR3 region has the DNA TGTGCCAGCAGCTTAGAGACAGCGGGGAGCACAGATACGCAGTATTTT.

This clonotype has just a few counts. The chain employs TRBV7-2 and TRBJ1-2; D not resolved. Germline CDR1 SGHTA, CDR2 FQGNSA. The CDR3 has 15 residues. Deletions cut 1 base from V and 0 bases from J, with 9 bases between. The CDR3 region has the DNA TGTGCCAGCAGCTTAGGGCAGGTCTCTAACTATGGCTACACCTTC. It yields the protein CASSLGQVSNYGYTF.

CDR3 residues: CASSLASGNMNTEAFF. DNA of the CDR3: TGTGCCAGCAGCTTAGCTTCAGGGAATATGAACACTGAAGCTTTCTTT. The chain carries TRBV7-9 and TRBJ1-1, with D maybe TRBD1 (5 bases). Deletions cut 0 bases from V and 0 bases from J, with 11 bases between. The CDR3 sequence is 16 residues long. The germline CDR1 and CDR2 sequences are SEHNR and FQNEAQ (reference sequence). Full variable domain (missing parts from reference TRBV7-9 and TRBJ1-1): DTGVSQNPRHKITKRGQNVTFRCDPISEHNRLYWYRQTLGQGPEFLTYFQNEAQLEKSRLLSDRFSAERPKGSFSTLEIQRTEQGDSAMYLCASSLASGNMNTEAFFGQGTRLTVV.

The V and J genes are TRBV18 and TRBJ2-6; D is perhaps TRBD1 (5 bases). The length of the CDR3 is 16 residues. The germline gives CDR1 KGHSH, CDR2 LQKENI. V was trimmed by 4 bases and J by 3 bases, leaving 13 bases between them. The CDR3 region is CASSRDSLSGANVLTF. The CDR3 DNA sequence: TGTGCCAGCTCACGCGACAGTCTTAGTGGGGCCAACGTCCTGACTTTC.

The chain combines TRBV20-1 with TRBJ2-5; D is uncertain. Trimming took 0 bases from V and 4 from J, leaving 12 bases between them. The germline gives CDR1 DFQATT, CDR2 SNEGSKA (reference sequence). This CDR3 comprises 14 residues. CDR3 DNA: TGCAGTGCTAGAGATTCGGCAGGAATAGAGACCCAGTACTTC. It translates to CSARDSAGIETQYF.

This clonotype was counted only a few times. The V and J genes are TRBV7-9 and TRBJ2-7, with TRBD2 matching over 8 bases. The CDR3 has 13 residues. The V gene end was trimmed by 2 bases and the J gene end by 5 bases; junction bases not matched to a gene: 2. Germline CDR1 reads SEHNR; CDR2 reads FQNEAQ (reference sequence). The CDR3 DNA follows: TGTGCCAGCAGCTTAAGCGGGGGCCACGAGCAGTACGTC. Translation: CASSLSGGHEQYV.

This clonotype was observed a few times. V and J are TRBV3-1 and TRBJ2-5; D may be TRBD1 (6 bases). Germline V lookup: CDR1 LGHDT, CDR2 YNNKEL (reference sequence). Trimming took 4 bases from V and 14 from J, leaving 17 bases between them. The CDR3 extends over 12 amino acids. CDR3 in DNA: TGTGCCAGCAGCCGCGAGGGGGTTAGCTTATACTTC. This sequence encodes CASSREGVSLYF.

This clonotype was found a few times. The chain couples TRBV7-3 to TRBJ2-7; D is ambiguous. Germline V lookup: CDR1 SGHTA, CDR2 FQGTGA. The CDR3 has 15 residues. Trimming removed 5 bases from V and 0 bases from J, with 14 bases in between. This chain's CDR3 is CASSPTPAASYEQYF. CDR3 coding DNA: TGTGCCAGCAGCCCGACTCCGGCAGCCTCCTACGAGCAGTACTTC.

The gene calls are TRBV5-4 and TRBJ1-3; D possibly corresponds to TRBD1 (5 bases). Per the germline V gene, CDR1 is SGHNT and CDR2 is YYREEE (reference sequence). The CDR3 totals 15 residues. V was shortened by 1 base and J by 0 bases, with 8 bases between the two germline ends. In DNA form, the CDR3 reads TGTGCCAGCAGCTTGCGGGGGGGCTCTGGAAACACCATATATTTT. Translated, it gives CASSLRGGSGNTIYF. The variable domain in full, with the rest retrieved from reference TRBV5-4 and TRBJ1-3, is ETGVTQSPTHLIKTRGQQVTLRCSSQSGHNTVSWYQQALGQGPQFIFQYYREEENGRGNFPPRFSGLQFPNYSSELNVNALELDDSALYLCASSLRGGSGNTIYFGEGSWLTVV.

The rearrangement uses TRBV24-1 and TRBJ2-1; TRBD2 is a possible D gene (7 bases). CDR1 and CDR2 from the germline V gene are KGHDR and SFDVKD. The CDR3 has 12 amino acids. The V gene lost 12 bases and the J gene lost 9 bases, with 17 bases spanning the gap. The CDR3 region is CALGGDTSEQFF. CDR3 coding DNA: TGTGCCCTAGGGGGGGACACCAGTGAGCAGTTCTTC.

The chain joins TRBV5-1 to TRBJ1-1, with 7 bases matching TRBD1. Germline CDR1 SGHRS, CDR2 YFSETQ. Losses at the gene ends were 4 bases for V and 5 bases for J; bases not matched to a gene: 8. The CDR3 extends over 14 amino acids. This chain's CDR3 is CASSRTTGKTEAFF. The CDR3 bases are TGCGCCAGCAGCCGAACGACAGGGAAAACTGAAGCTTTCTTT.

The chain combines TRBV7-2 with TRBJ2-2; D call uncertain. Germline CDR1 and CDR2: SGHTA and FQGNSA. CDR3 length equals 15 residues. V was clipped by 5 bases and J by 7 bases, with 17 bases between them. The CDR3 sequence: CASSPPPNRNGELFF. Written as DNA, the CDR3 is TGTGCCAGCAGCCCCCCTCCTAATAGAAACGGGGAGCTGTTTTTT.

The rearrangement links TRBV5-1 to TRBJ2-3; 14 bases map to TRBD2. The trim removed 7 bases at V and 3 bases at J, leaving 10 bases unmatched. CDR1 and CDR2 from the germline V gene are SGHRS and YFSETQ. The CDR3 consists of 17 residues. Here the CDR3 DNA reads TGCGCCAGCGGAGGACTAGCGGGGGGACCTCTTACAGATACGCAGTATTTT. Amino acid sequence: CASGGLAGGPLTDTQYF.

Only a few counts were recorded for this clonotype. J is TRBJ2-2 and V is TRBV20-1; no reliable D call. V lost 0 bases and J 5 bases, leaving 16 bases between the germline ends. The germline gives CDR1 DFQATT, CDR2 SNEGSKA (reference sequence). The CDR3 contains 16 residues. The CDR3 DNA is TGCAGTGCTAGAGATTTGAGACACACAAGAACCGGGGAGCTGTTTTTT. Translation gives CSARDLRHTRTGELFF.

The chain is built from TRBV10-3 and TRBJ1-1; D remains unclear. The CDR3 is made up of 12 amino acids. Germline V gene data show CDR1 as ENHRY and CDR2 as SYGVKD. Trimming removed 11 bases from V and 5 bases from J, with 15 bases in between. The DNA for the CDR3 is TGTGCCTCATTGGCTGGAGGGACTGAAGCTTTCTTT. The encoded protein is CASLAGGTEAFF.

This clonotype was counted between two and nine times. The chain combines TRBV12-3 or TRBV12-4 with TRBJ1-6, with TRBD1 matching 7 bases. CDR3 length equals 14 residues. The V segment lost 5 bases and the J segment 10 bases; nucleotides outside the gene matches: 8. The CDR3 bases are TGTGCCAGCAGTCCAATTACAGGGGTCTCACCCCTCCACTTT. Its protein product is CASSPITGVSPLHF.

This clonotype turned up a few times. The chain is built from TRBV7-9 and TRBJ2-1; 11 bases agree with TRBD2. The CDR3 runs 16 residues. V lost 2 bases to trimming and J lost 9 bases; unmatched junction nucleotides: 9. Germline lookup yields CDR1 SEHNR and CDR2 FQNEAQ (reference sequence). Here the CDR3 reads CASSLLGSLAGAEQFF. DNA for the CDR3: TGTGCCAGCAGCTTACTCGGCTCACTAGCGGGGGCTGAGCAGTTCTTC. Variable domain in full (rest from reference TRBV7-9 and TRBJ2-1): DTGVSQNPRHKITKRGQNVTFRCDPISEHNRLYWYRQTLGQGPEFLTYFQNEAQLEKSRLLSDRFSAERPKGSFSTLEIQRTEQGDSAMYLCASSLLGSLAGAEQFFGPGTRLTVL.